This TCR beta chain was obtained from a study of blood T cell repertoires in COVID-19. Study background: T cells, B-cell-depleted T cells, or PBMCs provided the cDNA or gDNA that served as material.

The trim removed 6 bases at V and 0 bases at J, leaving 12 bases unmatched. This CDR3 has 18 residues. Germline V CDR1 and CDR2: MNHNY, SVGAGI (reference sequence). Study processing details: Amplifying reference gene primers gave estimates of nucleated cell counts. The protocol was immunoSEQ multiplex PCR, while the TCRdb copy is restricted to in-frame clones and leaves out a portion. V, J and clone size are those of that table, while D and trimming were read from the DNA. The sample includes under 100,000 clones, 80% seen only once; the top ten take about 11%. This clone has only a few counts. Sequencing was done on a sample of peripheral blood. The clonotype originates from a woman in her forties with active or convalescent COVID-19. The chain couples TRBV6-6 to TRBJ2-1; 9 nucleotides agree with TRBD2. As DNA, the CDR3 is TGTGCCAGCAGACGAAAATTTAGCGGGGGAAGCTCCTACAATGAGCAGTTCTTC. Protein: CASRRKFSGGSSYNEQFF.